This TCR beta chain was captured by sequencing in a study of cytomegalovirus exposure and HLA in healthy donors. Overall study findings and caveats: The study had only CMV serostatus as immune exposure information. 150 to 200 TCR beta chains were listed as cytomegalovirus-associated. Among TCR sequences, most were rare, though some public TCRs appeared in many donors.

It was with 60 Vbeta and 13 Jbeta primers that the PCR ran. Assay used: immunoSEQ multiplex PCR; TCRdb lists only in-frame clones, some missing. The sample consists of some 170,000 clones, 70% to 85% of them appearing once. This clone has only a few counts. What it binds is not known. V shed 5 bases, J shed 5 bases, and the junction held 5 bases outside the gene matches. The CDR3 covers 13 residues. Germline CDR1 is SGHAT and CDR2 is FQNNGV. The chain carries TRBV11-2 and TRBJ1-2; 7 bases align to TRBD1. The clonotype originates from a human donor in good health. Sequencing used PBMCs. The CDR3 here is CASSHGQVYGYTF. The DNA of the CDR3 is TGTGCCAGCAGCCACGGACAGGTTTATGGCTACACCTTC.